This note documents a single T cell receptor beta chain sequence. The healthy adult donors were HIV-negative and reported no recent acute infections or vaccinations. The data are from a study of shared clonotypes between healthy human individuals. Germline CDR1 and CDR2: MNHNS and SASEGT. The CDR3 contains 19 residues. V lost 4 bases to trimming and J lost 0 bases; unmatched junction nucleotides: 14. At the deep level, the assay was run. TCRdb's table, derived via immunoSEQ multiplex PCR, lists solely in-frame clones and lacks some. The sample shows a few million clones, just over 90% of them seen only once.

The chain links TRBV6-1 to TRBJ1-4, with 7 bases aligning to TRBD1. Sequencing input: naive CD4+ T cells sorted from blood. Noted subset: CD45RA+ positively selected. The receptor's source is a man between 18 and 35 years old in good health. In DNA, the CDR3 is TGTGCCAGCAGTGGTCTTCTACCGGGACAGTATGCAACTAATGAAAAACTGTTTTTT. Protein sequence: CASSGLLPGQYATNEKLFF.